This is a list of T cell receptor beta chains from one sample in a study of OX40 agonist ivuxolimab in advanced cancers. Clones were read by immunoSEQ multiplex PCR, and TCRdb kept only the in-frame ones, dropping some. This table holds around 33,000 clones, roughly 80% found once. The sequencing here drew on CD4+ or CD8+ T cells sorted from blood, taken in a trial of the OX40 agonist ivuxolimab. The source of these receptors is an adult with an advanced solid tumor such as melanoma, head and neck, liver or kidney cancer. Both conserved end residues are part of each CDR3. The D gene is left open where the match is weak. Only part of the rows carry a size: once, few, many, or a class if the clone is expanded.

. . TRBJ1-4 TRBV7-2 CASSLAAGVNEKLFF TGTGCCAGCAGCTTAGCGGCAGGGGTGAATGAAAAACTGTTTTTT
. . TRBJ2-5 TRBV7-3 CASSFYGGVQETQYF TGTGCCAGCAGCTTTTACGGGGGTGTTCAAGAGACCCAGTACTTC
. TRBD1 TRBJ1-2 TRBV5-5 CASSPEQGGLRGYTF TGTGCCAGCAGCCCGGAACAGGGGGGTTTGAGAGGCTACACCTTC
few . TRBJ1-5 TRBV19 CASSISVGVYQPQHF TGTGCCAGTAGTATTTCCGTAGGAGTCTACCAGCCCCAGCATTTT
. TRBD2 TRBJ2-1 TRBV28 CASSSAGKASGVNEQFF TGTGCCAGCAGTTCAGCCGGTAAGGCTAGCGGGGTCAATGAGCAGTTCTTC
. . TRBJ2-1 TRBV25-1 CASSGNGESSYNEQFF TGTGCCAGCAGTGGGAACGGTGAGAGCTCCTACAATGAGCAGTTCTTC
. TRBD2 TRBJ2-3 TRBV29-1 CSVASGGASTPRDTQYF TGCAGCGTGGCTAGCGGGGGGGCCTCTACCCCACGAGATACGCAGTATTTT
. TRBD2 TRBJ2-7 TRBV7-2 CASSLPSGKAYEQYF TGTGCCAGCAGCTTACCCAGCGGGAAGGCGTACGAGCAGTACTTC
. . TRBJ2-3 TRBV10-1 CASSFGADTQYF TGCGCCAGCAGTTTCGGGGCAGATACGCAGTATTTT
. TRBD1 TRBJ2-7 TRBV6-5 CASSQTRGRGNEQYF TGTGCCAGCAGTCAAACTCGGGGCAGGGGGAACGAGCAGTACTTC
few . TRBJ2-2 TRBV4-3 CASSQSRDLSTGELFF TGCGCCAGCAGCCAGTCCCGGGACCTAAGCACCGGGGAGCTGTTTTTT
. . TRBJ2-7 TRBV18 CASSERMDSYEQYF TGTGCCAGCTCCGAAAGGATGGACTCCTACGAGCAGTACTTC
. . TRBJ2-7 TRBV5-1 CASSLAGPSYGEQYF TGCGCCAGCAGCTTGGCGGGGCCGTCCTATGGCGAGCAGTACTTC
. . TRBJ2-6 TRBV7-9 CASGVGVLTF TGTGCCAGCGGTGTTGGGGTCCTGACTTTC
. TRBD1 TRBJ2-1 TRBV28 CASIQRTGGNEQFF TGTGCCAGCATCCAACGGACAGGGGGCAATGAGCAGTTCTTC
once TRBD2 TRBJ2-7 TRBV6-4 CASTGTNSYEQYF TGTGCCAGCACAGGGACTAACTCCTACGAGCAGTACTTC
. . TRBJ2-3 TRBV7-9 CASSLIRGVDTQYF TGTGCCAGCAGCTTAATCCGCGGGGTAGATACGCAGTATTTT
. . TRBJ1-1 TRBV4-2 CASSQGGANPEAFF TGTGCCAGCAGCCAAGGGGGCGCGAACCCTGAAGCTTTCTTT
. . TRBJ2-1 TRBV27 CASSLWTDHNEQFF TGTGCCAGCAGTTTGTGGACGGACCACAATGAGCAGTTCTTC
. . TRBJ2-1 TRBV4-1 CASSRAGSPTYNEQFF TGCGCCAGCAGCCGCGCGGGGTCCCCCACCTACAATGAGCAGTTCTTC
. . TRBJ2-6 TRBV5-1 CASSSGVTGANVLTF TGCGCCAGCAGCTCAGGGGTTACTGGGGCCAACGTCCTGACTTTC
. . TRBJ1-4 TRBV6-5 CASSTGRNEEKLFF TGTGCCAGCAGCACAGGACGGAATGAAGAAAAACTGTTTTTT
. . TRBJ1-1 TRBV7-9 CASSGVAEAFF TGTGCCAGCAGCGGGGTTGCAGAAGCTTTCTTT
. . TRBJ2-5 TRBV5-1 CASSFKGGPETQYF TGCGCCAGCAGCTTTAAGGGGGGCCCAGAGACCCAGTACTTC
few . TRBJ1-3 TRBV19 CASFRTANSGNTIYF TGTGCCAGTTTCCGGACGGCCAACTCTGGAAACACCATATATTTT
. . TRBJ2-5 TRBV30 CAWAVRKETQYF TGTGCCTGGGCCGTCCGAAAAGAGACCCAGTACTTC
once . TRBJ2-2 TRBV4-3 CASSQALTRGELFF TGCGCCAGCAGCCAAGCGTTAACACGCGGGGAGCTGTTTTTT
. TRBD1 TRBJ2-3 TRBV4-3 CASSQERDRFTDTQYF TGCGCCAGCAGCCAAGAAAGGGACAGGTTCACAGATACGCAGTATTTT
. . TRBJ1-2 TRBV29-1 CSVEYIYGYTF TGCAGCGTTGAATATATCTATGGCTACACCTTC
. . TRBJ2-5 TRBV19 CASSSEKETQYF TGTGCCAGTAGTAGCGAAAAAGAGACCCAGTACTTC
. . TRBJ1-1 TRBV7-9 CASSPIVGFNTEAFF TGTGCCAGCAGCCCCATTGTGGGATTCAACACTGAAGCTTTCTTT
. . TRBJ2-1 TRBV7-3 CASSLDPFYNEQFF TGTGCCAGCAGCTTAGACCCGTTCTACAATGAGCAGTTCTTC
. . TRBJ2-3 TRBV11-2 CASSLRVAGADTQYF TGTGCCAGCAGCTTAAGAGTGGCCGGGGCAGATACGCAGTATTTT
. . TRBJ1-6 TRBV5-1 CASKPADNSPLHF TGCGCCAGCAAGCCCGCGGATAATTCACCCCTCCACTTT
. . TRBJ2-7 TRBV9 CASSVDPRGSYEQYF TGTGCCAGCAGCGTAGATCCCCGCGGCTCCTACGAGCAGTACTTC
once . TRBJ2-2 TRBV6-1 CASSESGRGTGELFF TGTGCCAGCAGTGAAAGTGGGAGAGGTACCGGGGAGCTGTTTTTT
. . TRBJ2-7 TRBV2 CASSGGAYEQYF TGTGCCAGCAGTGGTGGAGCCTACGAGCAGTACTTC
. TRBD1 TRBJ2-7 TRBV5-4 CASSSAGGFYEQYF TGTGCCAGCAGCTCAGCAGGGGGCTTCTACGAGCAGTACTTC
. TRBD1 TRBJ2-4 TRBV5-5 CASSQGDRRDIQYF TGTGCCAGCAGTCAGGGGGACCGCAGGGACATTCAGTACTTC
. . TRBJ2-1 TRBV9 CASSSQRFSYNEQFF TGTGCCAGCAGCTCCCAGCGGTTCTCCTACAATGAGCAGTTCTTC
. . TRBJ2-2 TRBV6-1 CASSEASLNTGELFF TGTGCCAGCAGTGAAGCGAGTTTGAACACCGGGGAGCTGTTTTTT
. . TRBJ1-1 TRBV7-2 CASSPSPANTEAFF TGTGCCAGCAGCCCCTCCCCTGCAAACACTGAAGCTTTCTTT
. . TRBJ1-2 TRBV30 CAWSVRGAGYTF TGTGCCTGGAGTGTACGAGGGGCTGGCTACACCTTC
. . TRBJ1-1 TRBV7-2 CASSPEPQGTEAFF TGTGCCAGCAGCCCAGAACCGCAGGGGACTGAAGCTTTCTTT
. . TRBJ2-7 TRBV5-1 CASSPPGRPDEQYF TGCGCCAGCAGCCCCCCGGGACGTCCGGACGAGCAGTACTTC
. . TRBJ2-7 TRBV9 CASSVVAGQINEQYF TGTGCCAGCAGCGTAGTAGCAGGTCAGATCAACGAGCAGTACTTC
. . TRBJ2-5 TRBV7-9 CASSLVGSAQETQYF TGTGCCAGCAGCTTAGTGGGATCAGCCCAAGAGACCCAGTACTTC
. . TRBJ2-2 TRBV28 CASSPTDTGELFF TGTGCCAGCAGCCCGACGGACACCGGGGAGCTGTTTTTT
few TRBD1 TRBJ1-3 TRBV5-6 CASSKYGTGRNTIYF TGTGCCAGCAGCAAATATGGGACAGGAAGAAACACCATATATTTT
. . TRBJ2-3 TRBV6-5 CASRRTDTQYF TGTGCCAGCAGACGGACAGATACGCAGTATTTT
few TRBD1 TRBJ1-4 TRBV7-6 CASSLGQYEKLFF TGTGCCAGCAGCTTGGGACAGTATGAAAAACTGTTTTTT
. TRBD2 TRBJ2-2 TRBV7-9 CASTPSGVPGELFF TGTGCCAGCACGCCTAGCGGGGTTCCCGGGGAGCTGTTTTTT
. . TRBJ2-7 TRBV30 CAWSVSAYEQYF TGTGCCTGGAGTGTAAGCGCCTACGAGCAGTACTTC
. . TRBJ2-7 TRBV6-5 CASSYAQGGHEQYF TGTGCCAGCAGTTATGCACAGGGTGGGCACGAGCAGTACTTC
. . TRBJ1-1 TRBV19 CASSRLGANEAFF TGTGCCAGTAGTCGCCTGGGGGCAAATGAAGCTTTCTTT
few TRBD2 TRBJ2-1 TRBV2 CASSDRVRGLAPNEQFF TGTGCCAGCAGTGACCGGGTGCGGGGACTAGCACCTAATGAGCAGTTCTTC
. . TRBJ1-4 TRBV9 CASSPALGPPLGEKLFF TGTGCCAGCAGCCCCGCCTTAGGTCCGCCCTTGGGTGAAAAACTGTTTTTT